This T cell receptor beta chain was observed in a study of blood T cell repertoires in COVID-19. After removal of 3 bases from V and 5 bases from J, the junction contained 0 bases not matched to a gene. Looked up from germline, CDR1 is KGHSH and CDR2 is LQKENI. CDR3 length: 13 amino acids. Method: immunoSEQ multiplex PCR; TCRdb's copy keeps in-frame clones and lacks some. The profile shows under 500,000 clones, more than 80% of them singletons. Concerning this clone: This same CDR3 is encoded by further DNA sequences in the sample.

This clonotype originated in a young man who had recovered from COVID-19. The genes are TRBV18 and TRBJ1-5; 8 bases match TRBD1. The specimen sequenced was PBMCs or T cells enriched from blood (not recorded which). CDR3 region: CASSPGQDQPQHF. The CDR3 DNA reads as TGTGCCAGCTCACCGGGACAGGATCAGCCCCAGCATTTT.